This T cell receptor (beta chain) is drawn from a study of vaccination effects on CD4 cells after COVID-19. Study as a whole: ViraFEST expansion of antigen-specific CD4+ T cells with viral peptide pools preceded sequencing. Whole-study results and caveats: Marked clonal contraction was seen in infection- and vaccine-induced clones late after vaccination.

TCRdb keeps only in-frame clones here, not all; method: immunoSEQ multiplex PCR. The sample has about 45,000 clones, approximately 70% seen once. Cultured cells yielded isolated CD4+ T cells after less than 11 days. Everyone in the study got two shots of either the BNT162b2 or mRNA-1273 vaccine. No vaccinee had earlier SARS-CoV-2 infection, and nucleocapsid antibodies were negative. In regard to this clone: Its target is unknown.

The specimen was CD4+ T cells from PBMCs cultured without peptide, collected after COVID-19 vaccination. The clonotype comes from a human donor who received a COVID-19 vaccine.

For the CDR3, the DNA is TGTGCCAGTCGAGGGGACAGTAGGGATTCACCCCTCCACTTT. This gives the protein CASRGDSRDSPLHF. The chain is built from TRBV19 and TRBJ1-6, with TRBD1 matching over 7 bases. From germline, CDR1 is LNHDA and CDR2 SQIVND (reference sequence). The CDR3 totals 14 residues. Unmatched junction bases numbered 9, after V lost 8 bases and J lost 8 bases. The full variable domain, rest sourced from reference TRBV19 and TRBJ1-6, is DGGITQSPKYLFRKEGQNVTLSCEQNLNHDAMYWYRQDPGQGLRLIYYSQIVNDFQKGDIAEGYSVSREKKESFPLTVTSAQKNPTAFYLCASRGDSRDSPLHFGNGTRLTVT.